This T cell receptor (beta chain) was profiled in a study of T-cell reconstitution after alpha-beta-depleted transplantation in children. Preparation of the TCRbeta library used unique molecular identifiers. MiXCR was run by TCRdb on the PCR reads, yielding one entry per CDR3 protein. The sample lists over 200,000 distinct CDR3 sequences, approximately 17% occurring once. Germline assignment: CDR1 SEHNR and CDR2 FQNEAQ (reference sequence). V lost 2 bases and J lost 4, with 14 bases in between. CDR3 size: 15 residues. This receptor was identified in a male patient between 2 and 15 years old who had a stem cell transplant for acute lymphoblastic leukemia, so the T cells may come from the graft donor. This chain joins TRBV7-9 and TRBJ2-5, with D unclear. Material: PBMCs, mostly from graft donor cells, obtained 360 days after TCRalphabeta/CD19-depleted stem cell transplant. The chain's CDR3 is CASSLSGHRRETQYF. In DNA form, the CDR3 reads TGTGCCAGCAGCTTATCGGGTCACAGAAGAGAGACCCAGTACTTC.